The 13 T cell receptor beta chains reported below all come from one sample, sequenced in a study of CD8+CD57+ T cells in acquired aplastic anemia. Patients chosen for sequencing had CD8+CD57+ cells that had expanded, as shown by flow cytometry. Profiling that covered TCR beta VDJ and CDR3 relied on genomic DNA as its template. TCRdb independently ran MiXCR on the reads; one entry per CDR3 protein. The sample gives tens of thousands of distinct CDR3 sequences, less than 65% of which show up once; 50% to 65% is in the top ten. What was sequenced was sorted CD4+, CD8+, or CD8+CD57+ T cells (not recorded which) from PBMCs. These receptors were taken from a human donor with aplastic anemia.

The CDR3 sequence: CASSLGSRGDLVYGYTF. The CDR3 DNA reads as TGCGCCAGCAGCTTGGGTTCCAGGGGTGATTTAGTTTATGGCTACACCTTC. The rearrangement uses TRBV10-2 and TRBJ1-2; possible D gene TRBD1, 6 bases. The V end was cut by 6 bases, the J end by 5 bases, with 25 bases between. Germline CDR1 and CDR2: WSHSY and SAAADI. The CDR3 spans 17 residues.

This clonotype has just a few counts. CDR3 sequence (DNA): TGTGCCATCAGTGCAGGGGGCCTAACCTACGAGCAGTACTTC. It is translated as CAISAGGLTYEQYF. The chain has TRBV10-3 and TRBJ2-7, with 8 bases aligning to TRBD1. The J segment lost 2 bases and the V segment lost 4 bases, leaving 4 bases of the junction unmatched. This CDR3 is 14 amino acids long. CDR1 and CDR2 (germline): ENHRY, SYGVKD.

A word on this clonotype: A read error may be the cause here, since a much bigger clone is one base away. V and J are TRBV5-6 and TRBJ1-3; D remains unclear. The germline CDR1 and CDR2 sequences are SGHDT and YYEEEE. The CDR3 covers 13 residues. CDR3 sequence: CASGLYGGNTIYF. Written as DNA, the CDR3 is TGTGCCAGCGGCTTGTACGGGGGAAACACCATATATTTT.

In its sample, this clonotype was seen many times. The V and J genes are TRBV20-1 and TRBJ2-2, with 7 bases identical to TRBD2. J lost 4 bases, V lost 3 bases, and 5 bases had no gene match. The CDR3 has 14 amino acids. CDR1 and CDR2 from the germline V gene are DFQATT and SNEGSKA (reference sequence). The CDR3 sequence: CSARWGGFTGELFF. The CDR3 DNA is TGCAGTGCTAGGTGGGGGGGATTCACCGGGGAGCTGTTTTTT.

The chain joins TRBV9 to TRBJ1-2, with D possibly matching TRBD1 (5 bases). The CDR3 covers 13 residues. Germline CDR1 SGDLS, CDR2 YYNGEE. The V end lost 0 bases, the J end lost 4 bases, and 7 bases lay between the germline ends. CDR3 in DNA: TGTGCCAGCAGCGTAGTGGACACCTATGGCTACACCTTC. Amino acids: CASSVVDTYGYTF.

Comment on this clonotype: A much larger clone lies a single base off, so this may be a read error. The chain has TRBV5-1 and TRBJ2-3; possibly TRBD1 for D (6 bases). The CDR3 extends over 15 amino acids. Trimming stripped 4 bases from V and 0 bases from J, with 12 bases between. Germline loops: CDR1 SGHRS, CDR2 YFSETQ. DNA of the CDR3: TGCGCCAGCAGCCGGGGACAACTTAGCACAGATACGCAGTATTTT. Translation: CASSRGQLSTDTQYF.

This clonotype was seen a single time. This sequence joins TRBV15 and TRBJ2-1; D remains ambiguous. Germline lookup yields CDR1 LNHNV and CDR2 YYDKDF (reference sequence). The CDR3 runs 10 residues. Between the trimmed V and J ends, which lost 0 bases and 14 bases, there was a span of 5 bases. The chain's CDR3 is CATSRDLEFF. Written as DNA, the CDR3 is TGTGCCACCAGCAGAGATTTAGAGTTCTTC.

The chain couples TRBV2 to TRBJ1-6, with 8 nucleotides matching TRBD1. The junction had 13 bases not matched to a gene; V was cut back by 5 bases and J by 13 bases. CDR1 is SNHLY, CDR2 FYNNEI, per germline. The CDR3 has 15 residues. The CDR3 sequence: CASSWTGTGTSPLHF. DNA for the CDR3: TGTGCCAGCAGTTGGACCGGGACAGGCACTTCTCCCCTCCACTTT.

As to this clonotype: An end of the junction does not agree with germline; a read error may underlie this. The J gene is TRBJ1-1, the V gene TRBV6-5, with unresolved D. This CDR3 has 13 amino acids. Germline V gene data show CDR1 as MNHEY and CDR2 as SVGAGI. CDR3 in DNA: TGTGCCAGCAGTTTCCGGATTAACACTGAAGTTTTCTTT. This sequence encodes CASSFRINTEVFF.

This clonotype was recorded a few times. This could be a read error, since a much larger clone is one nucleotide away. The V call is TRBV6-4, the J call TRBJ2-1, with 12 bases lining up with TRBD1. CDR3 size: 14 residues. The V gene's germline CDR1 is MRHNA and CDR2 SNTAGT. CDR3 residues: CASSDGTGGDEQLF. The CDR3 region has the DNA TGTGCCAGCAGTGACGGGACAGGGGGCGATGAGCAGCTCTTC.

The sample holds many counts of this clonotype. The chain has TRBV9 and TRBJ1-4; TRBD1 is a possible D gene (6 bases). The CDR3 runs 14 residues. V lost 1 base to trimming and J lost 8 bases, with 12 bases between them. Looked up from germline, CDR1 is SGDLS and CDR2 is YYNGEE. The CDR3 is CASSVSQGREKLFF. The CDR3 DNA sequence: TGTGCCAGCAGCGTATCACAGGGAAGGGAAAAACTGTTTTTT.

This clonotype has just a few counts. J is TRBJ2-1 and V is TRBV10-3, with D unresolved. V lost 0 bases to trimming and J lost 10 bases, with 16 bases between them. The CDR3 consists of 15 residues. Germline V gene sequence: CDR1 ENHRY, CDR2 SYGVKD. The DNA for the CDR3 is TGTGCCATCAGTGAGTCAGGCAGCTCCCTCTCAGAGCAGTTCTTC. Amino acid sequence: CAISESGSSLSEQFF.

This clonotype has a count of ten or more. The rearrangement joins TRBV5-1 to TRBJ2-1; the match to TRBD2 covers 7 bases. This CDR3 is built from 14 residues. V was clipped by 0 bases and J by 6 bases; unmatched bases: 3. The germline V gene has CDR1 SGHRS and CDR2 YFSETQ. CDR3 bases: TGCGCCAGCAGCTTGGCGGGAGGACCCAATGAGCAGTTCTTC. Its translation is CASSLAGGPNEQFF.